The rows below give T cell receptor beta chains drawn from one sample of a study of cytomegalovirus exposure and HLA in healthy donors. Here immunoSEQ multiplex PCR was the method, and the copy in TCRdb shows in-frame clones only, minus some. This table holds 150,000 to 200,000 clones, 70% to 90% found once. The specimen was PBMCs. These receptors were obtained from a man aged 18 to 30 in good health and CMV-seropositive. CDR3s include the opening cysteine and the closing phenylalanine or tryptophan. D genes are given only for firm matches. The size of a clone is reported for some rows only, either as once, few or many, or as a class for expanded clones.

TRBD1,TRBV6-5,TRBJ1-5,once,CASSYSGTGSNQPQHF,TGTGCCAGCAGTTACTCTGGGACAGGCAGCAATCAGCCCCAGCATTTT
TRBD1,TRBV12-5,TRBJ2-7,NA,CASGLERQGREQYF,TGTGCTAGTGGTCTCGAAAGACAGGGAAGGGAGCAGTACTTC
NA,TRBV7-2,TRBJ1-1,NA,CASSLGSGGRDTEAFF,TGTGCCAGCAGCTTAGGTTCCGGGGGAAGAGACACTGAAGCTTTCTTT
NA,TRBV19,TRBJ1-1,NA,CASSNGAEAFF,TGTGCCAGTAGTAACGGGGCTGAAGCTTTCTTT
NA,TRBV14,TRBJ1-4,NA,CASSQDPKREKLFF,TGTGCCAGCAGCCAAGATCCGAAGCGAGAAAAACTGTTTTTT
NA,TRBV7-6,TRBJ2-6,NA,CASSLETVSGANVLTF,TGTGCCAGCAGCTTAGAAACGGTCTCTGGGGCCAACGTCCTGACTTTC
TRBD1,TRBV5-6,TRBJ2-5,once,CASSSQGGLGETQYF,TGTGCCAGCAGCTCCCAAGGGGGCCTGGGAGAGACCCAGTACTTC
NA,TRBV7-6,TRBJ2-3,few,CASSSSPMGGAALNTQYF,TGTGCCAGCAGCTCTAGCCCCATGGGGGGGGCTGCCCTGAATACGCAGTATTTT
NA,TRBV6-5,TRBJ2-5,NA,CASSRQGGETQYF,TGTGCCAGCAGTAGGCAGGGGGGAGAGACCCAGTACTTC
NA,TRBV7-9,TRBJ2-3,NA,CASSPLMEDTQYF,TGTGCCAGCAGCCCCCTCATGGAGGATACGCAGTATTTT
NA,TRBV19,TRBJ1-4,NA,CASTAGVVNEKLFF,TGTGCCAGTACCGCAGGGGTGGTTAATGAAAAACTGTTTTTT
TRBD2,TRBV7-2,TRBJ2-5,NA,CASSSNGLAEETQYF,TGTGCCAGCAGCTCGAATGGGCTAGCGGAAGAGACCCAGTACTTC
NA,TRBV19,TRBJ1-6,NA,CASSPLARERGTYNSPLHF,TGTGCCAGTTCCCCCCTCGCCCGTGAGAGGGGGACCTATAATTCACCCCTCCACTTT
NA,TRBV7-9,TRBJ2-5,NA,CASSLFGQGQGNKETQYF,TGTGCCAGCAGCTTATTTGGTCAGGGGCAGGGGAATAAGGAGACCCAGTACTTC
NA,TRBV6-5,TRBJ2-1,NA,CATDGYANTYNEQFF,TGTGCCACCGACGGGTACGCTAATACCTACAATGAGCAGTTCTTC
TRBD2,TRBV7-7,TRBJ2-5,NA,CASGAGGPAETQYF,TGTGCTAGCGGGGCGGGGGGGCCTGCAGAGACCCAGTACTTC
NA,TRBV7-2,TRBJ2-5,NA,CASSLEPEARQRYF,TGTGCCAGCAGCTTAGAGCCTGAAGCGCGGCAACGGTACTTC
NA,TRBV5-5,TRBJ1-5,NA,CASSLEGVSNQPQHF,TGTGCCAGCAGCTTGGAGGGGGTTTCCAATCAGCCCCAGCATTTT
TRBD2,TRBV7-7,TRBJ2-5,once,CASSALSGGQETQYF,TGTGCTAGCAGCGCCTTGAGCGGGGGCCAAGAGACCCAGTACTTC
NA,TRBV5-4,TRBJ2-2,NA,CASSLDLRGNGELFF,TGTGCCAGCAGCTTGGACTTACGGGGGAACGGGGAGCTGTTTTTT
TRBD2,TRBV9,TRBJ2-1,NA,CASSVGAGDLNEQFF,TGTGCCAGCAGCGTAGGGGCGGGGGATCTCAATGAGCAGTTCTTC
NA,TRBV7-2,TRBJ1-5,NA,CASSLVSSAGSNQPQHF,TGTGCCAGCAGCTTAGTGTCTTCGGCAGGGTCCAATCAGCCCCAGCATTTT
NA,TRBV7-6,TRBJ2-2,few,CASREGNTGELFF,TGTGCCAGCAGAGAGGGGAACACCGGGGAGCTGTTTTTT
NA,TRBV9,TRBJ2-2,once,CASSFTPGELFF,TGTGCCAGCAGCTTCACTCCCGGGGAGCTGTTTTTT
NA,TRBV12-5,TRBJ2-7,NA,CASGLTDF,TGTGCTAGTGGTTTAACGGACTTC
NA,TRBV2,TRBJ1-1,NA,CASSSLGEAFF,TGTGCCAGCAGTTCTCTCGGGGAAGCTTTCTTT
NA,TRBV2,TRBJ1-1,few,CASSLSTEAFF,TGTGCCAGCAGTTTATCCACTGAAGCTTTCTTT
NA,TRBV15,TRBJ2-7,few,CATSREGDFYEQYF,TGTGCCACCAGCAGAGAGGGGGACTTCTACGAGCAGTACTTC
TRBD1,TRBV12-5,TRBJ2-5,NA,CASGLVRTGKETQYF,TGTGCTAGTGGTTTGGTAAGGACAGGGAAAGAGACCCAGTACTTC
TRBD2,TRBV4-1,TRBJ2-5,NA,CASSQTGTTQETQYF,TGCGCCAGCAGCCAAACTGGGACTACCCAAGAGACCCAGTACTTC
TRBD2,TRBV4-2,TRBJ2-5,NA,CASSQDQAGGRETQYF,TGTGCCAGCAGCCAAGATCAGGCGGGGGGAAGAGAGACCCAGTACTTC
NA,TRBV4-1,TRBJ1-2,NA,CASSQEQGGGYGYTF,TGCGCCAGCAGCCAAGAGCAGGGCGGAGGGTATGGCTACACCTTC
TRBD1,TRBV5-6,TRBJ1-2,once,CASSWDSANYGYTF,TGTGCCAGCAGCTGGGACAGCGCTAACTATGGCTACACCTTC
NA,TRBV6-5,TRBJ1-1,NA,CASSYGQGNTEAFF,TGTGCCAGCAGTTACGGGCAGGGGAACACTGAAGCTTTCTTT
NA,TRBV6-5,TRBJ1-1,NA,CASSNGVNTEAFF,TGTGCCAGCTCCAACGGGGTGAACACTGAAGCTTTCTTT
NA,TRBV29-1,TRBJ1-1,NA,CSAGQLNTEAFF,TGCAGCGCCGGACAGCTGAACACTGAAGCTTTCTTT
TRBD2,TRBV5-1,TRBJ2-2,NA,CASSLGLAGMTGELFF,TGCGCCAGCAGCTTGGGACTAGCGGGGATGACCGGGGAGCTGTTTTTT